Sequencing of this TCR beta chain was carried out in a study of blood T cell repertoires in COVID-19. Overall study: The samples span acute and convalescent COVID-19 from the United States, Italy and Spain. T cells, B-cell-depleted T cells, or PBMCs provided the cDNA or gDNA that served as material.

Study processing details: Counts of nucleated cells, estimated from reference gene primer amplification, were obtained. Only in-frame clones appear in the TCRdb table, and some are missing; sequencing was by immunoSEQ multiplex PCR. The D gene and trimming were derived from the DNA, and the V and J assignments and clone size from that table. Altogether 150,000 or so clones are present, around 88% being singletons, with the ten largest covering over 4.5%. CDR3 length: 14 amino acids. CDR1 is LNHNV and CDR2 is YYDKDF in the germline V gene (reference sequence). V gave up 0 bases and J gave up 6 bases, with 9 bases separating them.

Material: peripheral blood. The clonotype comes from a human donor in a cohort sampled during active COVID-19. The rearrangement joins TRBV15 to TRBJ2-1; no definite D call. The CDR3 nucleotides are TGTGCCACCAGCAGAGATTCGGCTAGCAATGAGCAGTTCTTC. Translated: CATSRDSASNEQFF. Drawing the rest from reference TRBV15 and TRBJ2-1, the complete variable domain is DAMVIQNPRYQVTQFGKPVTLSCSQTLNHNVMYWYQQKSSQAPKLLFHYYDKDFNNEADTPDNFQSRRPNTSFCFLDIRSPGLGDTAMYLCATSRDSASNEQFFGPGTRLTVL.